These 27 T cell receptor beta chains were sequenced from one sample in a study of T-cell memory formation after mild COVID-19. TCRdb recomputed calls from the 5' RACE reads with MiXCR, one row per CDR3 protein. The sample yields 540,000 or so distinct CDR3 sequences, around 20% seen once. Sequenced sample: PBMCs or a T cell subset sorted from them (not recorded which). These receptors all come from an adult woman who had mild COVID-19 (a few samples of this study predate the infection). Cell type and time point are not known.

This clonotype was picked up many times. The J gene is TRBJ1-5, the V gene TRBV30; D call uncertain. Germline V gene data show CDR1 as GTSNPN and CDR2 as SVGIG (reference sequence). The CDR3 loop spans 14 amino acids. The V gene lost 3 bases and the J gene lost 2 bases, with 11 bases spanning the gap. CDR3 bases: TGTGCCTGGAGGAACAGCCAGGGCAATCAGCCCCAGCATTTT. Its translation is CAWRNSQGNQPQHF.

This clonotype was picked up a small number of times. The rearrangement links TRBV29-1 to TRBJ2-7, with D uncertain. Germline V gene data show CDR1 as SQVTM and CDR2 as ANQGSEA. V lost 6 bases and J lost 0, with 15 bases in between. The CDR3 loop spans 14 amino acids. In DNA form, the CDR3 reads TGCAGCGTCCGCCCACATGAGAGCTCCTACGAGCAGTACTTC. Protein: CSVRPHESSYEQYF.

Only one count was recorded for this clonotype. The rearrangement joins TRBV3-1 to TRBJ1-1; a possible D gene is TRBD1 (5 bases). CDR3 length: 14 amino acids. Looked up from germline, CDR1 is LGHDT and CDR2 is YNNKEL (reference sequence). V lost 0 bases to trimming and J lost 3 bases, with 8 bases between them. CDR3 loop: CASSQENRYTEAFF. The CDR3 DNA reads as TGTGCCAGCAGCCAAGAGAACAGGTACACTGAAGCTTTCTTT.

This clonotype was seen a handful of times. This chain uses TRBV5-4 with TRBJ2-7, with TRBD1 matching over 7 bases. CDR1 and CDR2 from the germline V gene are SGHNT and YYREEE (reference sequence). With 5 bases clipped from V and 3 bases from J, the junction kept 11 bases outside the gene matches. This CDR3 has 15 amino acids. The CDR3 here is CASRGEVTGLYEQYF. DNA of the CDR3: TGTGCCAGCAGGGGCGAGGTGACAGGGCTCTACGAGCAGTACTTC.

This clonotype was seen a few times. This sequence joins TRBV20-1 and TRBJ2-7, with TRBD1 identical over 7 bases. This CDR3 spans 15 amino acids. Germline CDR1 is DFQATT and CDR2 is SNEGSKA (reference sequence). With V trimmed by 6 bases and J by 2 bases, 13 bases remained unmatched. CDR3 protein: CSAATGPRNPYEQYF. The CDR3 nucleotides are TGCAGTGCCGCGACAGGGCCCCGGAATCCCTACGAGCAGTACTTC.

This clonotype was observed a handful of times. This chain links TRBV19 with TRBJ1-1; D may be TRBD1 (5 bases). V lost 3 bases and J lost 8, with 7 bases in between. CDR3 length equals 11 residues. CDR1 is LNHDA and CDR2 is SQIVND in the germline V gene (reference sequence). CDR3 region: CASSMRGEAFF. DNA for the CDR3: TGTGCCAGTAGTATGAGGGGAGAAGCTTTCTTT. Full variable domain (outside the CDR3, taken from reference TRBV19 and TRBJ1-1): DGGITQSPKYLFRKEGQNVTLSCEQNLNHDAMYWYRQDPGQGLRLIYYSQIVNDFQKGDIAEGYSVSREKKESFPLTVTSAQKNPTAFYLCASSMRGEAFFGQGTRLTVV.

This sequence joins TRBV7-9 and TRBJ1-1; D unclear. Germline loops: CDR1 SEHNR, CDR2 FQNEAQ (reference sequence). The V gene lost 1 base and the J gene lost 5 bases, with 5 bases spanning the gap. The CDR3 runs 12 residues. The CDR3 sequence is CASSLVYTEAFF. The CDR3 DNA reads TGTGCCAGCAGCTTAGTTTATACTGAAGCTTTCTTT.

This chain uses TRBV12-3 or TRBV12-4 with TRBJ1-2; D possibly corresponds to TRBD1 (6 bases). The CDR3 spans 14 residues. V dropped 8 bases and J dropped 4 bases, with 17 bases sitting between them. The CDR3 bases are TGTGCCAGCGGAACGACAGGCTACGCCTATGGCTACACCTTC. Amino acid sequence: CASGTTGYAYGYTF.

The J gene is TRBJ2-3, the V gene TRBV7-9; 14 bases line up with TRBD2. The CDR3 has 16 residues. CDR1 and CDR2 (germline): SEHNR, FQNEAQ (reference sequence). V shed 6 bases and J 2 bases; nucleotides not matched to a gene: 4. The DNA of the CDR3 is TGTGCCAGCAGTTCGACTAGCGGGGGGGTCACAGATACGCAGTATTTT. Translating it yields CASSSTSGGVTDTQYF.

In this sample, this clonotype turned up a few times. This chain joins TRBV4-2 and TRBJ2-3, with 11 bases aligning to TRBD2. Germline V gives CDR1 LGHNA, CDR2 YNFKEQ. This CDR3 is built from 17 residues. Trimming removed 1 base from V and 3 bases from J; junction bases left unmatched: 6. The CDR3 sequence is CASSQAASGRSTDTQYF. The DNA of the CDR3 is TGTGCCAGCAGCCAAGCGGCTAGCGGGAGGAGTACAGATACGCAGTATTTT.

The chain recombines TRBV24-1 with TRBJ2-5; 14 bases map to TRBD2. The germline V gene has CDR1 KGHDR and CDR2 SFDVKD. The CDR3 extends over 19 amino acids. V was clipped by 3 bases and J by 0 bases; unmatched bases: 8. The CDR3 bases are TGTGCCACCAGTGATCCGGGACTAGCGGGAGCCTCGTACCAAGAGACCCAGTACTTC. This translates into CATSDPGLAGASYQETQYF.

This clonotype appeared a few times. The rearrangement links TRBV5-1 to TRBJ2-6, with D possibly being TRBD1 (5 bases). The germline V gene has CDR1 SGHRS and CDR2 YFSETQ. The CDR3 spans 18 residues. Trimming took off 0 bases at V and 2 bases at J, with 15 bases between the two ends. The CDR3 coding sequence is TGCGCCAGCAGCTTGGAGCAGGGCCCTAAGACTGGGGCCAACGTCCTGACTTTC. Its protein is CASSLEQGPKTGANVLTF.

This clonotype was detected only a few times. V usage is TRBV7-3 and J usage is TRBJ2-3; D call uncertain. This CDR3 is built from 13 residues. V shed 5 bases and J shed 5 bases, with 11 bases lying between them. Germline loops: CDR1 SGHTA, CDR2 FQGTGA. The CDR3 DNA is TGTGCCAGCAGCCTTATCTTAGGAGATACGCAGTATTTT. Its translation: CASSLILGDTQYF.

The chain recombines TRBV7-3 with TRBJ1-1, with TRBD1 identical over 7 bases. This CDR3 spans 17 amino acids. V was pared by 0 bases and J by 3 bases, with 10 bases of the junction left unmatched. Germline loops: CDR1 SGHTA, CDR2 FQGTGA. Written as DNA, the CDR3 is TGTGCCAGCAGCTTAACAGGGGGCCTAGGCAGAGACACTGAAGCTTTCTTT. This codes for CASSLTGGLGRDTEAFF. Complete variable domain (other parts from reference TRBV7-3 and TRBJ1-1): GAGVSQTPSNKVTEKGKYVELRCDPISGHTALYWYRQSLGQGPEFLIYFQGTGAADDSGLPNDRFFAVRPEGSVSTLKIQRTERGDSAVYLCASSLTGGLGRDTEAFFGQGTRLTVV.

This chain links TRBV27 with TRBJ2-3; 14 positions agree with TRBD2. V lost 1 base, J lost 6 bases, and 9 bases stayed unmatched. The CDR3 sequence is 18 residues long. Germline loops: CDR1 MNHEY, CDR2 SMNVEV (reference sequence). The CDR3 DNA reads TGTGCCAGCAGTTTATTCCGGGGACTAGCGGGAGCTGTGGATACGCAGTATTTT. It yields the protein CASSLFRGLAGAVDTQYF.

The J gene is TRBJ1-1, the V gene TRBV9, with no clear D. This CDR3 has 15 residues. CDR1 SGDLS and CDR2 YYNGEE come from the germline V gene. V shed 0 bases and J shed 0 bases, with 9 bases lying between them. CDR3 bases: TGTGCCAGCAGCGTAGGTAGCGATTTGAACACTGAAGCTTTCTTT. This translates into CASSVGSDLNTEAFF.

This chain uses TRBV30 with TRBJ1-6, with D unresolved. The ends were cut back, 0 bases at V and 8 bases at J, with 17 bases in the middle. Germline V gene data show CDR1 as GTSNPN and CDR2 as SVGIG (reference sequence). The CDR3 contains 16 residues. The CDR3 protein is CAWSVGVRTGYSPLHF. The CDR3 nucleotides read TGTGCCTGGAGTGTCGGGGTTCGCACTGGGTATTCACCCCTCCACTTT.

The chain carries TRBV5-1 and TRBJ2-7; either TRBD1 or TRBD2 may fit D (7 bases each). CDR1 is SGHRS, CDR2 YFSETQ, per germline. CDR3 length: 17 amino acids. The V end lost 0 bases, the J end lost 0 bases, and 16 bases lay between the germline ends. The CDR3 sequence is CASSLEGASGYSYEQYF. In DNA, the CDR3 is TGCGCCAGCAGCTTGGAGGGGGCTAGCGGTTACTCCTACGAGCAGTACTTC.

CDR3 loop: CASTGLATNEKLFF. The CDR3 DNA is TGTGCCAGCACGGGTCTGGCGACTAATGAAAAACTGTTTTTT. The chain carries TRBV7-9 and TRBJ1-4, with D uncertain. CDR1 SEHNR and CDR2 FQNEAQ come from the germline V gene (reference sequence). This CDR3 is 14 amino acids long. V lost 7 bases to trimming and J lost 2 bases, with 11 bases between them.

The chain links TRBV10-3 to TRBJ2-7; tentatively, D is TRBD1 (6 bases). Deletions cut 2 bases from V and 0 bases from J, with 17 bases between. CDR3 length: 17 amino acids. CDR1 and CDR2 (germline): ENHRY, SYGVKD. The CDR3 sequence: CAISESPDRYSSYEQYF. The CDR3 DNA reads as TGTGCCATCAGTGAGAGCCCAGACAGGTACAGCTCCTACGAGCAGTACTTC.

The chain uses TRBV6-5 and TRBJ1-1; D is perhaps TRBD1 (5 bases). The CDR3 runs 13 residues. Germline CDR1 reads MNHEY; CDR2 reads SVGAGI. The V and J ends lost 6 bases and 7 bases respectively, with 15 bases between them. In DNA, the CDR3 is TGTGCCAGCAGGTCAGGGTCCACTTTTGAAGCTTTCTTT. Translated, it gives CASRSGSTFEAFF.

This clonotype has just a few counts. The chain links TRBV6-5 to TRBJ2-7; tentatively, D is TRBD1 (6 bases). This CDR3 comprises 14 residues. Germline lookup yields CDR1 MNHEY and CDR2 SVGAGI. Deletions cut 5 bases from V and 2 bases from J, with 13 bases between. CDR3 protein: CASSDGDNAYEQYF. The CDR3 DNA sequence: TGTGCCAGCAGTGATGGGGACAACGCCTACGAGCAGTACTTC.

This clonotype was picked up a small number of times. The rearrangement joins TRBV6-5 to TRBJ1-3; D perhaps matches TRBD1 (5 bases). This CDR3 has 16 residues. The germline V gene encodes CDR1 MNHEY and CDR2 SVGAGI. V lost 5 bases and J 0 bases, leaving 14 bases between the germline ends. For the CDR3, the DNA is TGTGCCAGCAGTATCGCGCGGGGCACCTCTGGAAACACCATATATTTT. This sequence encodes CASSIARGTSGNTIYF.

This clonotype was detected only a few times. The chain couples TRBV14 to TRBJ2-1, with D perhaps matching TRBD2 (6 bases). Trimming shortened V by 3 bases and J by 5 bases, and 11 bases separated the two germline ends. The germline V gene has CDR1 SGHDN and CDR2 FVKESK. The CDR3 covers 14 residues. The CDR3 loop is CASSQDYINNEQFF. CDR3 nucleotide sequence: TGTGCCAGCAGCCAGGACTATATCAACAATGAGCAGTTCTTC.

The J gene is TRBJ1-2, the V gene TRBV29-1; D is perhaps TRBD1 (6 bases). The CDR3 consists of 15 residues. Germline CDR1 is SQVTM and CDR2 is ANQGSEA. The ends were cut back, 6 bases at V and 4 bases at J, with 21 bases in the middle. The CDR3 region is CSVTKNGQRTYGYTF. DNA for the CDR3: TGCAGCGTCACGAAGAACGGACAGAGAACCTATGGCTACACCTTC.

The table lists this clonotype with a few counts. The chain recombines TRBV7-8 with TRBJ2-2, with D possibly being TRBD1 (6 bases). V was shortened by 4 bases and J by 5 bases, with 20 bases between the two germline ends. CDR3 length: 17 amino acids. CDR1 is SGHVS and CDR2 is FQNEAQ in the germline V gene. In DNA, the CDR3 is TGTGCCAGCAGCTCAAAAAGCGCAGGGGTCGGAACCGGGGAGCTGTTTTTT. This translates into CASSSKSAGVGTGELFF. The full variable domain, rest sourced from reference TRBV7-8 and TRBJ2-2, is GAGVSQSPRYKVAKRGQDVALRCDPISGHVSLFWYQQALGQGPEFLTYFQNEAQLDKSGLPSDRFFAERPEGSVSTLKIQRTQQEDSAVYLCASSSKSAGVGTGELFFGEGSRLTVL.

J is TRBJ2-7 and V is TRBV10-3; D may correspond to TRBD1 or TRBD2 (5 bases each). Germline V gene lookup returns CDR1 ENHRY and CDR2 SYGVKD. Deletions cut 5 bases from V and 2 bases from J, with 13 bases between. The CDR3 is 14 residues long. This CDR3 reads CAISTTGTTYEQYF. CDR3 nucleotides: TGTGCCATCAGTACTACCGGGACGACCTACGAGCAGTACTTC.